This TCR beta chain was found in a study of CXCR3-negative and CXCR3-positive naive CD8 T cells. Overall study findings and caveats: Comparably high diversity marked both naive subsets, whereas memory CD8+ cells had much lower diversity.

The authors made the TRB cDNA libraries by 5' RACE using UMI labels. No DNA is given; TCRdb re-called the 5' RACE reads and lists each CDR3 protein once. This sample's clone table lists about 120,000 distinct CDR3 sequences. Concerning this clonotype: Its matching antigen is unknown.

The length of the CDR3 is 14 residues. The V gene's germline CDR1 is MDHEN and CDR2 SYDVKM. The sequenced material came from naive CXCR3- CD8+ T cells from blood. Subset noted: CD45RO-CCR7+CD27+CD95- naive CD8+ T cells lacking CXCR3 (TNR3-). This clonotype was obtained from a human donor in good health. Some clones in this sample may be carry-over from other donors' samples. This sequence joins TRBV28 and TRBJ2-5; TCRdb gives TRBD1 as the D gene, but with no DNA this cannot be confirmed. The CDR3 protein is CASSLYWGQETQYF.